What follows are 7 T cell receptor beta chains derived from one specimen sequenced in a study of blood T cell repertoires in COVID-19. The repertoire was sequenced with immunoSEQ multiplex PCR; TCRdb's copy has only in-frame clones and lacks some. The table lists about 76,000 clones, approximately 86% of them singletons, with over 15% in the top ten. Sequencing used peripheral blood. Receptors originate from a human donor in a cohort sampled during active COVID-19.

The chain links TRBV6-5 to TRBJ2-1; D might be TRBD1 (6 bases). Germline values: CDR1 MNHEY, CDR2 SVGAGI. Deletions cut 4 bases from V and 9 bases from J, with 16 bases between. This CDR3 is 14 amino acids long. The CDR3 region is CASSFWSQGSEQFF. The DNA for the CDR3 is TGTGCCAGCAGTTTTTGGTCTCAGGGGTCTGAGCAGTTCTTC.

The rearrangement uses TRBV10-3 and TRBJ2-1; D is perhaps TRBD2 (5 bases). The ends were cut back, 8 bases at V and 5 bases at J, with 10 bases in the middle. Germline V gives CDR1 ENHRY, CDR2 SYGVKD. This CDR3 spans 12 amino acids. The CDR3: CAIEGDHNEQFF. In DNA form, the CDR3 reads TGTGCCATCGAGGGAGACCACAATGAGCAGTTCTTC.

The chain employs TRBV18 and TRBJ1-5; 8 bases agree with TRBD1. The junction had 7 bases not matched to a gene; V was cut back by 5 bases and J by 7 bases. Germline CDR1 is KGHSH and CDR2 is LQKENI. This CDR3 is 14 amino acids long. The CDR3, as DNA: TGTGCCAGCTCAGAGCAGGGGGCAAAGCAGCCCCAGCATTTT. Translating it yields CASSEQGAKQPQHF.

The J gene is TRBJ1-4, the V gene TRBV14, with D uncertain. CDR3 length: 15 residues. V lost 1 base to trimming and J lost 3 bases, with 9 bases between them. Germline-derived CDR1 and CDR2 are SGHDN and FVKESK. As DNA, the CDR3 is TGTGCCAGCAGCCAAGTCTTCGGGGCTAATGAAAAACTGTTTTTT. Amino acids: CASSQVFGANEKLFF.

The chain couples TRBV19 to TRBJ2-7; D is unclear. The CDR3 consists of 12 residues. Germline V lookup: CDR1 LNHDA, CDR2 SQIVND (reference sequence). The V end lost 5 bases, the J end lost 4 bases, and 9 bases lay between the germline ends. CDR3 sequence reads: CASSPRMYEQYF. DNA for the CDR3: TGTGCCAGTAGTCCTAGAATGTACGAGCAGTACTTC.

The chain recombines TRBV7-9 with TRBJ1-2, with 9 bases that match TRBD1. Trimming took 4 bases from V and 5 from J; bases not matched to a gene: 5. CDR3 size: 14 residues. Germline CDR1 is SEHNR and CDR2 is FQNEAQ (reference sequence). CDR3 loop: CASSSWGQGYGYTF. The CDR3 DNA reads TGTGCCAGCAGCTCGTGGGGACAGGGATATGGCTACACCTTC.

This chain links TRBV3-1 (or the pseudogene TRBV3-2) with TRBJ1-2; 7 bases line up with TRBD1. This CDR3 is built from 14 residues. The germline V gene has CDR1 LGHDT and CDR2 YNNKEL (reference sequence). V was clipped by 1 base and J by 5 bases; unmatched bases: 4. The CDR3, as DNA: TGTGCCAGCAGCCAAGGGGGACAGAGGTATGGCTACACCTTC. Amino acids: CASSQGGQRYGYTF.